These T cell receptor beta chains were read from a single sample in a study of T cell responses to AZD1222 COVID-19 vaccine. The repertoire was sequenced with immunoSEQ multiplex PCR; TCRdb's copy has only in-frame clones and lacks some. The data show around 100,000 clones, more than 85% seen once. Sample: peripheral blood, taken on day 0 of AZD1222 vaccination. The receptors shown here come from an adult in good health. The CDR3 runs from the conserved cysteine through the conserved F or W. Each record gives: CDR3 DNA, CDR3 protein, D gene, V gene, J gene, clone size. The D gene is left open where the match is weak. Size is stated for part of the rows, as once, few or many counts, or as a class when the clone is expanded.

cdr3_nt: TGTGCCAGTAGTATAGCGGGAGGGCCTGGCGAGCAGTACTTC
cdr3_aa: CASSIAGGPGEQYF
d_call: TRBD2
v_call: TRBV19
j_call: TRBJ2-7
clone_size: few

cdr3_nt: TGTGCCAGCAGGCAGCTCTCTAGCAATCAGCCCCAGCATTTT
cdr3_aa: CASRQLSSNQPQHF
d_call: .
v_call: TRBV27
j_call: TRBJ1-5
clone_size: .

cdr3_nt: TGTGCCAGCAGCCGAGGCCGGCAAGATGACGGCTACACCTTC
cdr3_aa: CASSRGRQDDGYTF
d_call: .
v_call: TRBV14
j_call: TRBJ1-2
clone_size: once

cdr3_nt: TGTGCCAGCAGCTCGGGGACACCTTATAGCAATCAGCCCCAGCATTTT
cdr3_aa: CASSSGTPYSNQPQHF
d_call: .
v_call: TRBV7-8
j_call: TRBJ1-5
clone_size: .

cdr3_nt: TGTGCCAGCAGGCGGGAGCGGACCGGGGAGCTGTTTTTT
cdr3_aa: CASRRERTGELFF
d_call: TRBD2
v_call: TRBV5-6
j_call: TRBJ2-2
clone_size: .

cdr3_nt: TGTGCCAGCAGCTTAACTCCGGGACCAACGCGAAATGAGCAGTTCTTC
cdr3_aa: CASSLTPGPTRNEQFF
d_call: .
v_call: TRBV11-2
j_call: TRBJ2-1
clone_size: .

cdr3_nt: TGTGCCAGTAGTCAGCAGGGGGCGAAGGCCGTGGGCAATGAGCAGTTCTTC
cdr3_aa: CASSQQGAKAVGNEQFF
d_call: TRBD1
v_call: TRBV19
j_call: TRBJ2-1
clone_size: .

cdr3_nt: TGTGCCAGCAGTCACGGGACAGTGAACACTGAAGCTTTCTTT
cdr3_aa: CASSHGTVNTEAFF
d_call: TRBD1
v_call: TRBV6-5
j_call: TRBJ1-1
clone_size: few

cdr3_nt: TGTGCCAGCAGCTTAGATGACAGGATGAGGGAGACCCAGTACTTC
cdr3_aa: CASSLDDRMRETQYF
d_call: .
v_call: TRBV7-2
j_call: TRBJ2-5
clone_size: .

cdr3_nt: TGTGCCAGCAGCGTAGAGGAGGGGCATACGCAGTATTTT
cdr3_aa: CASSVEEGHTQYF
d_call: .
v_call: TRBV9
j_call: TRBJ2-3
clone_size: .

cdr3_nt: TGCGCCAGCTCGGGGGGCGGAGGCTACACCTTC
cdr3_aa: CASSGGGGYTF
d_call: .
v_call: TRBV5-1
j_call: TRBJ1-2
clone_size: .

cdr3_nt: TGTGCCAGCTCACCCGCGGGGGGAAGCAATCAGCCCCAGCATTTT
cdr3_aa: CASSPAGGSNQPQHF
d_call: .
v_call: TRBV18
j_call: TRBJ1-5
clone_size: .

cdr3_nt: TGTGCCAGTGGGGGCTACAATCAGCCCCAGCATTTT
cdr3_aa: CASGGYNQPQHF
d_call: .
v_call: TRBV19
j_call: TRBJ1-5
clone_size: .

cdr3_nt: TGCGCCAGCAGCCGCAGGACTAGCGGGATTCCCAATGAGCAGTTCTTC
cdr3_aa: CASSRRTSGIPNEQFF
d_call: TRBD2
v_call: TRBV4-3
j_call: TRBJ2-1
clone_size: .

cdr3_nt: TGTGCCTGGTCGATACCTAACTATGGCTACACCTTC
cdr3_aa: CAWSIPNYGYTF
d_call: .
v_call: TRBV30
j_call: TRBJ1-2
clone_size: .

cdr3_nt: TGTGCCAGCAGCCAGGAATACGAGCAGTACTTC
cdr3_aa: CASSQEYEQYF
d_call: .
v_call: TRBV3-1/TRBV3-2
j_call: TRBJ2-7
clone_size: .

cdr3_nt: TGTGCCAGTAGTCGACTAGCGGGAGACTACAATGAGCAGTTCTTC
cdr3_aa: CASSRLAGDYNEQFF
d_call: TRBD2
v_call: TRBV19
j_call: TRBJ2-1
clone_size: .

cdr3_nt: TGTGCCAGCAGCCCGGGACGGGGGTTTGTTGCTGAAGCTTTCTTT
cdr3_aa: CASSPGRGFVAEAFF
d_call: .
v_call: TRBV5-4
j_call: TRBJ1-1
clone_size: .

cdr3_nt: TGTGCCAGCTCAGTCAGGGATCTCCACGAGCAGTACTTC
cdr3_aa: CASSVRDLHEQYF
d_call: .
v_call: TRBV28
j_call: TRBJ2-7
clone_size: .

cdr3_nt: TGTGCCAGCAGCTTAGTTGGGGTGGCGGCAGATACGCAGTATTTT
cdr3_aa: CASSLVGVAADTQYF
d_call: .
v_call: TRBV7-2
j_call: TRBJ2-3
clone_size: .

cdr3_nt: TGTGCCAGCAGTTACTCGACAGGGGGGGATTACGAGCAGTACTTC
cdr3_aa: CASSYSTGGDYEQYF
d_call: TRBD1
v_call: TRBV6-2/TRBV6-3
j_call: TRBJ2-7
clone_size: .

cdr3_nt: TGTGCCAGCACGACTAGCTACGAGCAGTACTTC
cdr3_aa: CASTTSYEQYF
d_call: .
v_call: TRBV25-1
j_call: TRBJ2-7
clone_size: .

cdr3_nt: TGTGCCAGCAGTTGGGATCTAGCCGAGACCCAGTACTTC
cdr3_aa: CASSWDLAETQYF
d_call: .
v_call: TRBV6-5
j_call: TRBJ2-5
clone_size: .

cdr3_nt: TGCGCCAGCAGCCAAAGACGGGGGGGCACAGATACGCAGTATTTT
cdr3_aa: CASSQRRGGTDTQYF
d_call: TRBD2
v_call: TRBV4-3
j_call: TRBJ2-3
clone_size: .

cdr3_nt: TGTGCCAGCAGCTTATTTCTGGGAGCGAGCGAGCAGTACTTC
cdr3_aa: CASSLFLGASEQYF
d_call: .
v_call: TRBV11-2
j_call: TRBJ2-7
clone_size: .

cdr3_nt: TGTGCCAGCAGAAACGCAGGGCCAGCTAACTATGGCTACACCTTC
cdr3_aa: CASRNAGPANYGYTF
d_call: .
v_call: TRBV2
j_call: TRBJ1-2
clone_size: .

cdr3_nt: TGTGCCAGCAGCGAAATAGCGGGGGGGCTATCTGGGGCCAACGTCCTGACTTTC
cdr3_aa: CASSEIAGGLSGANVLTF
d_call: TRBD2
v_call: TRBV9
j_call: TRBJ2-6
clone_size: .

cdr3_nt: TGTGCCAGCAGCTTAAATCCAGGGGGAAACACTGAAGCTTTCTTT
cdr3_aa: CASSLNPGGNTEAFF
d_call: TRBD1
v_call: TRBV7-3
j_call: TRBJ1-1
clone_size: .

cdr3_nt: TGTGCCAGCAGCCGTGGGCAGGGGTACTATGGCTACACCTTC
cdr3_aa: CASSRGQGYYGYTF
d_call: .
v_call: TRBV6-5
j_call: TRBJ1-2
clone_size: .

cdr3_nt: TGTGCCAGCAGCCGCGGTACTAGCGGGGAAGTGGAGACCCAGTACTTC
cdr3_aa: CASSRGTSGEVETQYF
d_call: TRBD2
v_call: TRBV11-1
j_call: TRBJ2-5
clone_size: .

cdr3_nt: TGTGCCAGCAGCGGAGCCGGGGGGCCTGAAGATACGCAGTATTTT
cdr3_aa: CASSGAGGPEDTQYF
d_call: .
v_call: TRBV7-3
j_call: TRBJ2-3
clone_size: .

cdr3_nt: TGTGCCATCACCAAGACAGGGAACACTGAAGCTTTCTTT
cdr3_aa: CAITKTGNTEAFF
d_call: .
v_call: TRBV10-3
j_call: TRBJ1-1
clone_size: .

cdr3_nt: TGTGCCAGCAGCCCCCGGGACAGGGAGACCAACGAGCAGTACTTC
cdr3_aa: CASSPRDRETNEQYF
d_call: TRBD1
v_call: TRBV11-2
j_call: TRBJ2-7
clone_size: .

cdr3_nt: TGTGCCAGCAGCCACGGGGAGGGTTCCTACGAGCAGTACTTC
cdr3_aa: CASSHGEGSYEQYF
d_call: TRBD2
v_call: TRBV6-2/TRBV6-3
j_call: TRBJ2-7
clone_size: .

cdr3_nt: TGTGCCTGGAGTGTGAAGGAAAAACTGTTTTTT
cdr3_aa: CAWSVKEKLFF
d_call: .
v_call: TRBV30
j_call: TRBJ1-4
clone_size: .

cdr3_nt: TGTGCCAGCAGCCTCGCCATTGCAACTAATGAAAAACTGTTTTTT
cdr3_aa: CASSLAIATNEKLFF
d_call: .
v_call: TRBV6-6
j_call: TRBJ1-4
clone_size: .

cdr3_nt: TGTGCCAGCAGCTTCGGACTAGCGGGAGGCGGGGAGCTGTTTTTT
cdr3_aa: CASSFGLAGGGELFF
d_call: TRBD2
v_call: TRBV4-2
j_call: TRBJ2-2
clone_size: .

cdr3_nt: TGTGCCACCATGAAGGGAGAGGGGTACAATGAGCAGTTCTTC
cdr3_aa: CATMKGEGYNEQFF
d_call: .
v_call: TRBV24-1
j_call: TRBJ2-1
clone_size: .

cdr3_nt: TGCGCCAGCAGCCCCTTCACCAACAGGGGGCTAGGTGAGCAGTTCTTC
cdr3_aa: CASSPFTNRGLGEQFF
d_call: TRBD1
v_call: TRBV5-1
j_call: TRBJ2-1
clone_size: once

cdr3_nt: TGCAGCGTTGCTATGAACACTGAAGCTTTCTTT
cdr3_aa: CSVAMNTEAFF
d_call: .
v_call: TRBV29-1
j_call: TRBJ1-1
clone_size: .

cdr3_nt: TGTGCCAGCAGCTTAGAACTAGCGGGGGGTGGGAATGAGCAGTTCTTC
cdr3_aa: CASSLELAGGGNEQFF
d_call: TRBD2
v_call: TRBV11-3
j_call: TRBJ2-1
clone_size: .

cdr3_nt: TGTGCCAGCAGCTCCGCGTGGGGCAGAGCCTACGAGCAGTACTTC
cdr3_aa: CASSSAWGRAYEQYF
d_call: .
v_call: TRBV7-8
j_call: TRBJ2-7
clone_size: .

cdr3_nt: TGCAGCGCATCAGGGGTGTCAACCTATGGCTACACCTTC
cdr3_aa: CSASGVSTYGYTF
d_call: .
v_call: TRBV29-1
j_call: TRBJ1-2
clone_size: .

cdr3_nt: TGTGCCAGCAGCTTAAACGGAGCGGGAGGGCGGTTCTTC
cdr3_aa: CASSLNGAGGRFF
d_call: TRBD2
v_call: TRBV7-9
j_call: TRBJ2-1
clone_size: .

cdr3_nt: TGCGCCAGCAGCGTGGGGACGGACCAAGAGACCCAGTACTTC
cdr3_aa: CASSVGTDQETQYF
d_call: .
v_call: TRBV5-1
j_call: TRBJ2-5
clone_size: .